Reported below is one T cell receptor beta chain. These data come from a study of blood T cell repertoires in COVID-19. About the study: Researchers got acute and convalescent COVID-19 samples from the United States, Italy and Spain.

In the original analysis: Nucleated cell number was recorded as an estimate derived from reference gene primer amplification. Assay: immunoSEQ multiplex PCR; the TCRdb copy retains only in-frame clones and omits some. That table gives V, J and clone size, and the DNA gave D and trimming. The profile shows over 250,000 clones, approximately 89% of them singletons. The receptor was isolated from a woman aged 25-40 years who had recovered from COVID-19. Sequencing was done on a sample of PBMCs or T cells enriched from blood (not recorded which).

The CDR3 region has the DNA TGTGCCAGCAGACCCCGGACAGATACGAGCAATCAGCCCCAGCATTTT. Translation gives CASRPRTDTSNQPQHF. The chain is built from TRBV6-6 and TRBJ1-5; D is perhaps TRBD1 (6 bases). Germline assignment: CDR1 MNHNY and CDR2 SVGAGI (reference sequence). This CDR3 has 16 amino acids. V lost 6 bases and J 1 base, leaving 16 bases between the germline ends.